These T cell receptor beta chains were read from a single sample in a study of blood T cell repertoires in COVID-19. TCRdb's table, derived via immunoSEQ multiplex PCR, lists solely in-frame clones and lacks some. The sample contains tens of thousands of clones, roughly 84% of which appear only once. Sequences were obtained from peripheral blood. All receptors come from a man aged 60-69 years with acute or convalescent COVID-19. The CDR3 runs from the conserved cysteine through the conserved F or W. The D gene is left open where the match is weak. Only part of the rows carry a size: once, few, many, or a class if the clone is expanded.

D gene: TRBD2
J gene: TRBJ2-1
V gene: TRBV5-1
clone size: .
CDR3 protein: CASSLVASGANEQFF
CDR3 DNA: TGCGCCAGCAGCTTGGTGGCTAGCGGGGCTAATGAGCAGTTCTTC

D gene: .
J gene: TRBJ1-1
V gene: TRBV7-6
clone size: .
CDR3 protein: CASSKQENTEAFF
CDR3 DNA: TGTGCCAGCAGTAAACAGGAGAACACTGAAGCTTTCTTT

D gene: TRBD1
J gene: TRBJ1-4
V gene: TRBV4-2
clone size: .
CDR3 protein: CASSQQGANEKLFF
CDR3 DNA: TGTGCCAGCAGCCAACAGGGGGCAAATGAAAAACTGTTTTTT

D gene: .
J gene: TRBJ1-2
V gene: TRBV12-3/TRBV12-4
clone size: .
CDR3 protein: CASSLNYGYTF
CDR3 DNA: TGTGCCAGCAGTCTCAACTATGGCTACACCTTC

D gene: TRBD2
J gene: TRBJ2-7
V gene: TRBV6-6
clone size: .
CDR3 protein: CASSYSGTSYEQYF
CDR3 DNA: TGTGCCAGCAGTTATTCCGGGACTAGCTACGAGCAGTACTTC

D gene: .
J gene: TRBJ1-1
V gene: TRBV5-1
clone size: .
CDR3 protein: CASSPGQRTEAFF
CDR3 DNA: TGCGCCAGCAGCCCAGGACAGAGGACTGAAGCTTTCTTT

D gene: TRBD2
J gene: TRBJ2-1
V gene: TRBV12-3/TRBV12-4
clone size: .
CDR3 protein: CASRAGVATEQFF
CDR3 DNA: TGTGCCAGCAGGGCGGGGGTGGCGACCGAGCAGTTCTTC

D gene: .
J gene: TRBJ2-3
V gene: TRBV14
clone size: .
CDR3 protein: CASSRGSATQYF
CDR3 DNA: TGTGCCAGCAGCAGGGGTTCAGCTACGCAGTATTTT

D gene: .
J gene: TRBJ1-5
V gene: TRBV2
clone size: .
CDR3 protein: CASMRGGVRNQPQHF
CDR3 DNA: TGTGCCAGCATGCGGGGAGGGGTACGCAATCAGCCCCAGCATTTT

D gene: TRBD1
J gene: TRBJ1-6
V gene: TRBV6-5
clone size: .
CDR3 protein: CASSRTTGEISPLHF
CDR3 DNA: TGTGCCAGCAGTCGAACCACAGGGGAGATTTCACCCCTCCACTTT

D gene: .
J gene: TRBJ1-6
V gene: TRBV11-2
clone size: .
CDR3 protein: CASSDLGASGNSPLHF
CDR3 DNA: TGTGCCAGCAGCGACCTAGGGGCGAGCGGGAATTCACCCCTCCACTTT

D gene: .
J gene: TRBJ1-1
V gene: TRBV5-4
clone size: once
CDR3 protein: CASSLARSGANTEAFF
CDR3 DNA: TGTGCCAGCAGCTTGGCCAGGTCAGGGGCCAACACTGAAGCTTTCTTT

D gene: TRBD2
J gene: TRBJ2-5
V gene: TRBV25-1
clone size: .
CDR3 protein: CASSDARSSGEQETQYF
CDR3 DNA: TGTGCCAGCAGTGATGCGAGATCTAGCGGGGAACAAGAGACCCAGTACTTC

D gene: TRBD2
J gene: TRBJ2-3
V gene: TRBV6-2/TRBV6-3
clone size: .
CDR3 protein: CASSYPRLTSGTNTDTQYF
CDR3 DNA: TGTGCCAGCAGTTACCCCAGGCTGACTAGCGGTACAAACACAGATACGCAGTATTTT

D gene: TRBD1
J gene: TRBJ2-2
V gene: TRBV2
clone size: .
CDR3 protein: CASSRDRSNTGELFF
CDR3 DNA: TGTGCCAGCAGCCGGGACAGATCGAACACCGGGGAGCTGTTTTTT

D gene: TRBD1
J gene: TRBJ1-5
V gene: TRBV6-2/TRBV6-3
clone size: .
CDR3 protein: CASSYSPDRVRDQPQHF
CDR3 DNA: TGTGCCAGCAGTTACTCACCAGACAGGGTAAGGGATCAGCCCCAGCATTTT

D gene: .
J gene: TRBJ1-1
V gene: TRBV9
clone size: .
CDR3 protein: CASSVVGHQNTEAFF
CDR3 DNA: TGTGCCAGCAGCGTAGTGGGACACCAGAACACTGAAGCTTTCTTT

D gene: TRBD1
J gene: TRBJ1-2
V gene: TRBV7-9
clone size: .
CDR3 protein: CASSPGQGAAYGYTF
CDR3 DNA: TGTGCCAGCAGCCCAGGACAGGGTGCAGCCTATGGCTACACCTTC

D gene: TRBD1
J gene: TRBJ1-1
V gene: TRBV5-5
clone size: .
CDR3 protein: CASSKDRRTEAFF
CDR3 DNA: TGTGCCAGCAGCAAGGACAGGAGGACTGAAGCTTTCTTT

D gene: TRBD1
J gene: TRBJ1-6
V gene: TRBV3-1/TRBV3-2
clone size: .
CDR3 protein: CASSRTGLESPLHF
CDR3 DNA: TGTGCCAGCAGCCGGACAGGGTTAGAGTCACCCCTCCACTTT

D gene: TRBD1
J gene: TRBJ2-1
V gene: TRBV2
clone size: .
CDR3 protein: CASGDRGGSYNEQFF
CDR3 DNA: TGTGCCAGCGGGGACAGGGGAGGGTCCTACAATGAGCAGTTCTTC

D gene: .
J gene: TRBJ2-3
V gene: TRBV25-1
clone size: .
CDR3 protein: CASSPGGTDTQYF
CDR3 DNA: TGTGCCAGCAGTCCTGGAGGGACAGATACGCAGTATTTT

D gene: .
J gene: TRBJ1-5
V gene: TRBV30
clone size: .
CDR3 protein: CAWSRQSVSNQPQHF
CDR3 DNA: TGTGCCTGGAGTCGACAGTCAGTGAGCAATCAGCCCCAGCATTTT

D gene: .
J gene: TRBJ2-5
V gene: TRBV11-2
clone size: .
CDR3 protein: CASSLALLGETQYF
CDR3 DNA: TGTGCCAGCAGCTTAGCACTATTGGGAGAGACCCAGTACTTC

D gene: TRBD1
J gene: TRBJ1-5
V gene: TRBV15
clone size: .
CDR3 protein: CATGGQGKQPQHF
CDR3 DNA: TGTGCCACCGGGGGACAGGGGAAACAGCCCCAGCATTTT

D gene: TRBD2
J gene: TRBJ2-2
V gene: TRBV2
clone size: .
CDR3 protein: CASSDSGSGTSGGASGELFF
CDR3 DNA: TGTGCCAGCAGTGACTCGGGGTCCGGGACTAGCGGGGGGGCCTCCGGGGAGCTGTTTTTT

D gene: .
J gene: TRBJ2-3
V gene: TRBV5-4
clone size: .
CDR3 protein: CASSPLGTDTQYF
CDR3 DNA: TGTGCCAGCAGCCCCCTTGGCACAGATACGCAGTATTTT

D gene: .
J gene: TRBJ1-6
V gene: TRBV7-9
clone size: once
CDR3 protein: CASSLQGSLLHF
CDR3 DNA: TGTGCCAGCAGCTTACAGGGTTCTCTCCTCCACTTT

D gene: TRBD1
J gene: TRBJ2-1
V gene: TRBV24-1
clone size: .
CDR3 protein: CATGTGMNEQFF
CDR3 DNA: TGTGCCACCGGGACAGGGATGAATGAGCAGTTCTTC

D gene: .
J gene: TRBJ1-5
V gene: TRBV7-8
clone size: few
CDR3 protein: CASSFLPRGRRGGQPQHF
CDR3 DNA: TGTGCCAGCAGCTTCCTACCCCGCGGACGGCGGGGGGGGCAGCCCCAGCATTTT

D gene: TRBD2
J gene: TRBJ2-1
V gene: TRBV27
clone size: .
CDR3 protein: CASSHGLAEQFF
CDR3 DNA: TGTGCCAGCAGCCACGGACTAGCTGAGCAGTTCTTC